Detailed here is one T cell receptor beta chain. Its antigen is still unknown. Trimming removed 5 bases from V and 8 bases from J; junction bases left unmatched: 14. This CDR3 comprises 15 residues. Germline CDR1 and CDR2: LNHNV and YYDKDF (reference sequence). Time point meaning: blood 2 weeks post-SBRT. Treatment here: 15 Gy SBRT to primary tumor, nephrectomy 4 weeks later. This renal cell carcinoma was of the clear cell type. This sample stems from a study of radiation and T cells in renal cell carcinoma. On the study more broadly: Nephrectomy followed 15 Gy stereotactic body radiation by 4 weeks. Study-wide results and caveats: Baseline intratumoral clonotype presence is unknown without pretreatment biopsies.

The table came from immunoSEQ multiplex PCR; TCRdb's copy has only in-frame clones and leaves some out. The repertoire includes 100,000 to 150,000 clones, 81% of them detected once, and approximately 5% sits in the top ten. This specimen consisted of blood, obtained from a patient whose treatment included radiotherapy and nephrectomy. V usage is TRBV15 and J usage is TRBJ1-2, with 7 bases matching TRBD1. The receptor's source is a man in his fifties with renal cell carcinoma. The DNA of the CDR3 is TGTGCCACCAGCGGCGACCCTGGACAGGCTGAAGGCTACACCTTC. Its protein product is CATSGDPGQAEGYTF.